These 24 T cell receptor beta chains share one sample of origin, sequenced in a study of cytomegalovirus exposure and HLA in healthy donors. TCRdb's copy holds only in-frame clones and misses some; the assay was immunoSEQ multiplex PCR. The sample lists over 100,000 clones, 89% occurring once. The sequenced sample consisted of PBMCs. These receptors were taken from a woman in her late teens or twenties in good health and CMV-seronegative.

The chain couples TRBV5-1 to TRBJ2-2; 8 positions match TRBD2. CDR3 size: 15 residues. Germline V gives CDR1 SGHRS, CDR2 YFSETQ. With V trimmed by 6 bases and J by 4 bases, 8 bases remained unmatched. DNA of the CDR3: TGCGCCAGCACCCAAGCGGGGGCGGGCACCGGGGAGCTGTTTTTT. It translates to CASTQAGAGTGELFF.

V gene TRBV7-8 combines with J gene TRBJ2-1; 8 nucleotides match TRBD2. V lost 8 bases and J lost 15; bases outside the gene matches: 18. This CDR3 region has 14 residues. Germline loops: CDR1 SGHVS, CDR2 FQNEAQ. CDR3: CASWEVAGITRGFF. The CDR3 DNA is TGTGCCAGCTGGGAGGTAGCGGGGATCACTAGGGGGTTCTTC.

CDR3 in amino acids: CASSQGGSQETQYF. The CDR3 DNA reads TGTGCCAGCAGCCAAGGAGGTTCGCAAGAGACCCAGTACTTC. This rearrangement joins TRBV4-2 to TRBJ2-5; D is undetermined. This CDR3 is built from 14 residues. Trimming left V 1 base short and J 2 bases short, with 8 bases between. CDR1 LGHNA and CDR2 YNFKEQ come from the germline V gene.

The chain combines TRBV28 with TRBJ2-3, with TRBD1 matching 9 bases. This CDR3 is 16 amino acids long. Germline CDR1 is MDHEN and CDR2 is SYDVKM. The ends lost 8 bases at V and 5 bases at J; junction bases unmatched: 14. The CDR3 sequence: CASRDLGTGWEDTQYF. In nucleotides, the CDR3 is TGTGCCAGCCGCGACTTAGGGACAGGGTGGGAAGATACGCAGTATTTT.

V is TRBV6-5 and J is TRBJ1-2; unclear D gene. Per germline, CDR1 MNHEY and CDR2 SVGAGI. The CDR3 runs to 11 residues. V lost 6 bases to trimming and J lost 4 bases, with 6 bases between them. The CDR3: CASRVSYGYTF. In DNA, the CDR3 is TGTGCCAGCAGGGTCAGCTATGGCTACACCTTC.

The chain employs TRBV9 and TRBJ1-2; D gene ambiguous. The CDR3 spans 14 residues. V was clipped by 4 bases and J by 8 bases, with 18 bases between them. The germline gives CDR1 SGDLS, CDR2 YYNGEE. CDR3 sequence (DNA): TGTGCCAGCAGCCTCGGGTCCGACCGCCGGGGCTACACCTTC. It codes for CASSLGSDRRGYTF.

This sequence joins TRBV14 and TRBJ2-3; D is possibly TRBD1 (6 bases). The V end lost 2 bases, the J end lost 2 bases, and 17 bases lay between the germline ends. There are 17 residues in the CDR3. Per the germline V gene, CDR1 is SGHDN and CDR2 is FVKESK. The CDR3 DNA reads TGTGCCAGCAGCCAAACGACCGGTGCAGGGGACACAGATACGCAGTATTTT. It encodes CASSQTTGAGDTDTQYF. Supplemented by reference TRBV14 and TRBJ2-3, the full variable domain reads EAGVTQFPSHSVIEKGQTVTLRCDPISGHDNLYWYRRVMGKEIKFLLHFVKESKQDESGMPNNRFLAERTGGTYSTLKVQPAELEDSGVYFCASSQTTGAGDTDTQYFGPGTRLTVL.

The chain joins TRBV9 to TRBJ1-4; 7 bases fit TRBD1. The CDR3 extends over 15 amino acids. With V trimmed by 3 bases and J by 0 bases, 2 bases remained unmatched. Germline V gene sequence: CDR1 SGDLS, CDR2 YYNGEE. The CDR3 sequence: CASSDRGPTNEKLFF. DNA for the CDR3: TGTGCCAGCAGCGACAGGGGACCAACTAATGAAAAACTGTTTTTT. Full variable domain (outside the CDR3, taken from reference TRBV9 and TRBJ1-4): DSGVTQTPKHLITATGQRVTLRCSPRSGDLSVYWYQQSLDQGLQFLIQYYNGEERAKGNILERFSAQQFPDLHSELNLSSLELGDSALYFCASSDRGPTNEKLFFGSGTQLSVL.

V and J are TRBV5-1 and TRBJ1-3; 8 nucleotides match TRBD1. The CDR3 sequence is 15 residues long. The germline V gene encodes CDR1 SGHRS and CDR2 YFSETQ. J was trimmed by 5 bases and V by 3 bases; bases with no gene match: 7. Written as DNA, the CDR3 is TGCGCCAGCAGCTCCACGACAGGGGAGAGAAACACCATATATTTT. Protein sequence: CASSSTTGERNTIYF.

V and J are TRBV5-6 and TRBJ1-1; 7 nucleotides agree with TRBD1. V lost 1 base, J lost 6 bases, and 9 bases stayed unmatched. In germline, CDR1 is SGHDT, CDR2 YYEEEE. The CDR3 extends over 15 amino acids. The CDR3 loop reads CASSLWMGQLAEAFF. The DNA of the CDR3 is TGTGCCAGCAGCTTGTGGATGGGACAGCTAGCTGAAGCTTTCTTT. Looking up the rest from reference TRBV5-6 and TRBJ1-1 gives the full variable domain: DAGVTQSPTHLIKTRGQQVTLRCSPKSGHDTVSWYQQALGQGPQFIFQYYEEEERQRGNFPDRFSGHQFPNYSSELNVNALLLGDSALYLCASSLWMGQLAEAFFGQGTRLTVV.

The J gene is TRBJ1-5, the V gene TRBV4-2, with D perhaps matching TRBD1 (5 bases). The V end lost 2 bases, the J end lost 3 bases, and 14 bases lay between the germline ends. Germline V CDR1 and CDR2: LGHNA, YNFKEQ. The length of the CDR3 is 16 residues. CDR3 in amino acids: CASSQNRRGINQPQHF. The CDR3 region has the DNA TGTGCCAGCAGCCAAAACCGGCGGGGGATCAATCAGCCCCAGCATTTT.

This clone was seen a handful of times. In DNA, the CDR3 is TGCGCCAGCAGCTTGGCCCCGACGGGAGGCTACACCTTC. Translation: CASSLAPTGGYTF. This rearrangement joins TRBV5-1 to TRBJ1-2; D remains unclear. Germline-derived CDR1 and CDR2 are SGHRS and YFSETQ. This CDR3 is built from 13 residues. V was cut by 0 bases and J by 8 bases, with 11 bases left in between.

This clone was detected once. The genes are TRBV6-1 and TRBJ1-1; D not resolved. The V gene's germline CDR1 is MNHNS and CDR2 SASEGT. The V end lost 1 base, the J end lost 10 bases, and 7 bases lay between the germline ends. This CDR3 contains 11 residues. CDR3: CASSEGARAFF. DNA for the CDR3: TGTGCCAGCAGTGAAGGGGCGCGAGCTTTCTTT.

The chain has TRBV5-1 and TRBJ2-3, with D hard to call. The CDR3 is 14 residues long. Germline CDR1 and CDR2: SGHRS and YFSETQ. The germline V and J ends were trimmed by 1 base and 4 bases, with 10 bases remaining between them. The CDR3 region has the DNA TGCGCCAGCAGCTTGTCCCCTCCCCCAGATACGCAGTATTTT. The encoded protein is CASSLSPPPDTQYF. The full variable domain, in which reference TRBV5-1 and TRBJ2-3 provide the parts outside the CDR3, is KAGVTQTPRYLIKTRGQQVTLSCSPISGHRSVSWYQQTPGQGLQFLFEYFSETQRNKGNFPGRFSGRQFSNSRSEMNVSTLELGDSALYLCASSLSPPPDTQYFGPGTRLTVL.

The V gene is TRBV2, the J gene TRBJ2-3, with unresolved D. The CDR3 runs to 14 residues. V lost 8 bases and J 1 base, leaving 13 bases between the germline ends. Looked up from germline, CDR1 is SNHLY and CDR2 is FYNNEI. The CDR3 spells CASAFVSGTDTQYF. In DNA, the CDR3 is TGTGCCAGCGCGTTCGTAAGTGGCACAGATACGCAGTATTTT. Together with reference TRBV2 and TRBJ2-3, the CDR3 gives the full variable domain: EPEVTQTPSHQVTQMGQEVILRCVPISNHLYFYWYRQILGQKVEFLVSFYNNEISEKSEIFDDQFSVERPDGSNFTLKIRSTKLEDSAMYFCASAFVSGTDTQYFGPGTRLTVL.

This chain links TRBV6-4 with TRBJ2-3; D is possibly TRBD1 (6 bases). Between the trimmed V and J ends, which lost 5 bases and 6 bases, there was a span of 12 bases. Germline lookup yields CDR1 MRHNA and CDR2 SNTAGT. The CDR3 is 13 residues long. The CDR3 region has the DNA TGTGCCAGCAGTCCCGAAAGGGGGGATACGCAGTATTTT. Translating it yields CASSPERGDTQYF.

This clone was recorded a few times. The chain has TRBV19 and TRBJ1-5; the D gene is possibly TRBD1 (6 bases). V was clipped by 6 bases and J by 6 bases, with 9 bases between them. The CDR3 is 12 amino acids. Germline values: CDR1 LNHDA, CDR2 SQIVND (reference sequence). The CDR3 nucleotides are TGTGCCAGTAGGCAGGGGTTTCAGCCCCAGCATTTT. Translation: CASRQGFQPQHF.

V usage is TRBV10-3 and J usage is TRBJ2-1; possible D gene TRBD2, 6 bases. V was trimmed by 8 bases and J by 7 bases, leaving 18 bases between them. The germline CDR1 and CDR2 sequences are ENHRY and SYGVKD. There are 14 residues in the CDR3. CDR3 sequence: CAIRRESVINEQFF. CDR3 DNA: TGTGCCATCCGGAGGGAATCAGTTATTAATGAGCAGTTCTTC.

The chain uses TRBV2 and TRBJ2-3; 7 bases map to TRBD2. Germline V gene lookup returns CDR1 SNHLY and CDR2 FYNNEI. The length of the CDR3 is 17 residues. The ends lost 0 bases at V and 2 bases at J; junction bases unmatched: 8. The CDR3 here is CASSEAVGGEYTDTQYF. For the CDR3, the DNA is TGTGCCAGCAGTGAAGCCGTTGGGGGGGAGTACACAGATACGCAGTATTTT.

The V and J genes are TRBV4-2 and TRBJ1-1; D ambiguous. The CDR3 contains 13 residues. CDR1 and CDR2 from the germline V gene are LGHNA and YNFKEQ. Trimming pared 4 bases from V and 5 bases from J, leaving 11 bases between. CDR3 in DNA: TGTGCCAGCAGCCCTCAAGAGGAAACTGAAGCTTTCTTT. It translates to CASSPQEETEAFF.

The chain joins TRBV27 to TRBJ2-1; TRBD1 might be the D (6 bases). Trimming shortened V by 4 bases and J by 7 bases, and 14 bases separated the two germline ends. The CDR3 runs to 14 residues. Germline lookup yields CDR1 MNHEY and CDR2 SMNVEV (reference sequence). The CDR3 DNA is TGTGCCAGCAGTTCAGGGGCGCGGAGGAATGAGCAGTTCTTC. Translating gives CASSSGARRNEQFF.

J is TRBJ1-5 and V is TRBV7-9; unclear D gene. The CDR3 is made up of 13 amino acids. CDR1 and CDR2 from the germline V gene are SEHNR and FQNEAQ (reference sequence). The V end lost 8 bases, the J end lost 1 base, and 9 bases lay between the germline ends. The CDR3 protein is CASVGGSNQPQHF. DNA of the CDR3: TGTGCCAGCGTCGGAGGGAGCAATCAGCCCCAGCATTTT.

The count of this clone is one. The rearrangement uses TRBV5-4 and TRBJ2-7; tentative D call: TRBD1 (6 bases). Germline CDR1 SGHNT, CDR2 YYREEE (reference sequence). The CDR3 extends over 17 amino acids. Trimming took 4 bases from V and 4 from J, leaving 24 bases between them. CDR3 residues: CASSPSAGLGAEYEQYF. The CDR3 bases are TGTGCCAGCAGCCCGTCGGCCGGTCTGGGGGCAGAATACGAGCAGTACTTC.

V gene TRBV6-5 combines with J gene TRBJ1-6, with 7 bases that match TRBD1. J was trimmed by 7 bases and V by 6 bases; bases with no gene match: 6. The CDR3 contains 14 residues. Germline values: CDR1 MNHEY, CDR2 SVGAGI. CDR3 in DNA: TGTGCCAGCAGGCGGACAGGAGGAAATTCACCCCTCCACTTT. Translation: CASRRTGGNSPLHF.